The 21 T cell receptor beta chains below were found in one sample sequenced in a study of vaccination and CD4 T cells after COVID-19. Sequencing of DNA taken from cultured CD4+ T cells relied on the Oncomine TCR Beta short-read assay. MiXCR was run by TCRdb on the PCR reads, yielding one entry per CDR3 protein. Seen here are some 18,000 distinct CDR3 sequences, about 32% observed once, and the top ten hold around a sixth. For these receptors, no antigen is known. The treatment was: approximately nine-day PBMC culture with coronavirus spike peptide pools or control peptides (ViraFEST assay). Sequenced input: cultured CD4+ T cells from blood. Receptor source: a human donor with COVID-19.

In this sample, this clonotype is medium-sized (0.01 to 0.1%). This rearrangement joins TRBV7-2 to TRBJ1-3; 8 bases are shared with TRBD1. Unmatched junction bases numbered 9, after V lost 5 bases and J lost 3 bases. This CDR3 is 16 amino acids long. CDR1 is SGHTA, CDR2 FQGNSA, per germline. CDR3 coding DNA: TGTGCCAGCAGCCCCCGGGACAGGTCTATTGGAAACACCATATATTTT. Its translation is CASSPRDRSIGNTIYF.

V and J are TRBV27 and TRBJ2-3; D is unclear. V was shortened by 2 bases and J by 7 bases, with 16 bases between the two germline ends. Per germline, CDR1 MNHEY and CDR2 SMNVEV (reference sequence). The CDR3 totals 15 residues. CDR3 sequence reads: CASSLTRLISYTQYF. In DNA form, the CDR3 reads TGTGCCAGCAGTTTAACGAGACTCATAAGTTATACGCAGTATTTT.

This chain links TRBV5-1 with TRBJ2-6; D gene ambiguous. V was trimmed by 1 base and J by 0 bases, leaving 8 bases between them. The CDR3 sequence is 16 residues long. Germline values: CDR1 SGHRS, CDR2 YFSETQ. The CDR3 DNA reads as TGCGCCAGCAGCTTGAGAGCTAGCTCTGGGGCCAACGTCCTGACTTTC. This sequence encodes CASSLRASSGANVLTF. Full variable domain (outside the CDR3, taken from reference TRBV5-1 and TRBJ2-6): KAGVTQTPRYLIKTRGQQVTLSCSPISGHRSVSWYQQTPGQGLQFLFEYFSETQRNKGNFPGRFSGRQFSNSRSEMNVSTLELGDSALYLCASSLRASSGANVLTFGAGSRLTVL.

V is TRBV12-3 or TRBV12-4 and J is TRBJ1-5, with no clear D. This CDR3 comprises 16 residues. The V end lost 3 bases, the J end lost 2 bases, and 14 bases lay between the germline ends. CDR3 sequence (DNA): TGTGCCAGCAGTTTGGGCTTCCCGGGTGGCAATCAGCCCCAGCATTTT. It encodes CASSLGFPGGNQPQHF.

This clonotype was seen a few times. The chain carries TRBV29-1 and TRBJ1-2; D might be TRBD1 (6 bases). This CDR3 comprises 18 residues. Germline-derived CDR1 and CDR2 are SQVTM and ANQGSEA. The V gene lost 4 bases and the J gene lost 2 bases, with 26 bases spanning the gap. In DNA form, the CDR3 reads TGCAGCGTTGCGGGGGCGTGGGAATTAAGGGAGAACAACTATGGCTACACCTTC. It translates to CSVAGAWELRENNYGYTF.

The chain recombines TRBV18 with TRBJ2-1; D may match TRBD1 or TRBD2 (5 bases each). The V end was cut by 6 bases, the J end by 9 bases, with 18 bases between. The CDR3 is 14 residues long. The germline V gene encodes CDR1 KGHSH and CDR2 LQKENI. The CDR3 DNA reads as TGTGCCAGCTCGGCCGGGGCCTCTAAGGCTGAGCAGTTCTTC. Amino acid sequence: CASSAGASKAEQFF.

V and J are TRBV10-3 and TRBJ1-3; TRBD1 is a possible D gene (5 bases). Germline loops: CDR1 ENHRY, CDR2 SYGVKD. Between the trimmed V and J ends, which lost 0 bases and 4 bases, there was a span of 10 bases. There are 15 residues in the CDR3. This chain's CDR3 is CAISESRGRGNTIYF. The CDR3 DNA follows: TGTGCCATCAGTGAGTCGAGGGGAAGGGGAAACACCATATATTTT.

By its share, this clonotype is medium-sized. The chain has TRBV20-1 and TRBJ1-6; 8 nucleotides agree with TRBD1. This CDR3 region has 15 residues. V lost 1 base, J lost 9 bases, and 8 bases stayed unmatched. Germline CDR1 and CDR2: DFQATT and SNEGSKA (reference sequence). CDR3 amino acids: CSARGAQGAFSPLHF. The CDR3 coding sequence is TGCAGTGCTAGAGGTGCTCAGGGGGCGTTTTCACCCCTCCACTTT.

This clonotype turned up a few times. The CDR3 loop reads CSERRGASGTEAFF. The CDR3 DNA reads as TGCAGTGAAAGGAGGGGCGCGAGCGGAACTGAAGCTTTCTTT. This chain joins TRBV20-1 and TRBJ1-1, with D possibly being TRBD1 (5 bases). The CDR3 loop spans 14 amino acids. Trimming cost V 7 bases and J 5 bases, with 20 bases left between them. Germline CDR1 reads DFQATT; CDR2 reads SNEGSKA (reference sequence).

The chain couples TRBV19 to TRBJ2-3; TRBD2 matches 9 bases. Germline V lookup: CDR1 LNHDA, CDR2 SQIVND (reference sequence). This CDR3 contains 16 residues. The ends lost 1 base at V and 5 bases at J; junction bases unmatched: 7. CDR3 sequence reads: CASSIGLAGGLDTQYF. The DNA of the CDR3 is TGTGCCAGTAGTATAGGATTGGCGGGGGGGTTAGATACGCAGTATTTT.

By share, this clonotype ranks as large. The V call is TRBV19, the J call TRBJ2-2; D unclear. The germline V and J ends were trimmed by 3 bases and 8 bases, with 10 bases remaining between them. The V gene's germline CDR1 is LNHDA and CDR2 SQIVND (reference sequence). This CDR3 is 13 amino acids long. The CDR3 reads CASSISLAGELFF. The CDR3 coding sequence is TGTGCCAGTAGTATTTCCCTTGCAGGGGAGCTGTTTTTT.

The chain recombines TRBV6-1 with TRBJ2-7; the D gene is possibly TRBD1 (5 bases). CDR1 and CDR2 (germline): MNHNS, SASEGT. Between the trimmed V and J ends, which lost 4 bases and 1 base, there was a span of 8 bases. The length of the CDR3 is 13 residues. This CDR3 is CASSAGRSYEQYF. The CDR3 nucleotides are TGTGCCAGCAGTGCAGGGCGATCCTACGAGCAGTACTTC.

The chain uses TRBV6-8 and TRBJ2-7, with a weak D call TRBD1 (5 bases). The CDR3 spans 13 residues. Germline V gives CDR1 MNHGY, CDR2 SAAAGT. With 5 bases removed from V and 2 bases from J, the gap between germline ends came to 10 bases. CDR3 protein: CASSGRVTYEQYF. The CDR3 region has the DNA TGTGCCAGCAGTGGCAGGGTTACCTACGAGCAGTACTTC.

The chain combines TRBV12-3 or TRBV12-4 with TRBJ2-7, with TRBD2 identical over 9 bases. The CDR3 sequence is 15 residues long. The trim removed 5 bases at V and 0 bases at J, leaving 5 bases unmatched. CDR3 bases: TGTGCCAGCAGTGGAAGCGGGGGGTACTCCTACGAGCAGTACTTC. Protein: CASSGSGGYSYEQYF.

This clonotype was picked up a small number of times. The J gene is TRBJ1-2, the V gene TRBV24-1; 7 bases are a match to TRBD1. Germline assignment: CDR1 KGHDR and CDR2 SFDVKD. Trimming removed 3 bases from V and 5 bases from J; junction bases left unmatched: 8. The CDR3 length is 15 residues. The CDR3 DNA sequence: TGTGCCACCAGTGATGCGACAGGGAAGGGTTATGGCTACACCTTC. Its protein product is CATSDATGKGYGYTF.

This clonotype was observed a few times. V gene TRBV10-3 combines with J gene TRBJ1-5, with D maybe TRBD1 (5 bases). The CDR3 has 16 amino acids. Trimming took off 3 bases at V and 2 bases at J, with 14 bases between the two ends. From germline, CDR1 is ENHRY and CDR2 SYGVKD. CDR3 protein: CAISDPRVLGNQPQHF. The CDR3 nucleotides are TGTGCCATCAGTGACCCCAGGGTTCTGGGCAATCAGCCCCAGCATTTT.

The chain is built from TRBV5-4 and TRBJ1-1; the D is unclear. Germline V CDR1 and CDR2: SGHNT, YYREEE (reference sequence). The CDR3 runs 14 residues. V lost 2 bases and J lost 1, with 9 bases in between. This chain's CDR3 is CASSFGTSNTEAFF. CDR3 coding DNA: TGTGCCAGCAGCTTTGGCACATCGAACACTGAAGCTTTCTTT. Supplemented by reference TRBV5-4 and TRBJ1-1, the full variable domain reads ETGVTQSPTHLIKTRGQQVTLRCSSQSGHNTVSWYQQALGQGPQFIFQYYREEENGRGNFPPRFSGLQFPNYSSELNVNALELDDSALYLCASSFGTSNTEAFFGQGTRLTVV.

This clonotype was picked up a small number of times. V gene TRBV7-8 combines with J gene TRBJ2-2, with D maybe TRBD2 (5 bases). Germline V lookup: CDR1 SGHVS, CDR2 FQNEAQ. The CDR3 loop spans 17 amino acids. Trimming pared 5 bases from V and 0 bases from J, leaving 16 bases between. In DNA form, the CDR3 reads TGTGCCAGCAGCCCTAGCCCTTTACCCACGAACACCGGGGAGCTGTTTTTT. It is translated as CASSPSPLPTNTGELFF.

This clonotype appeared a few times. This chain links TRBV12-3 or TRBV12-4 with TRBJ1-6; 8 nucleotides line up with TRBD1. V lost 6 bases and J lost 6; bases outside the gene matches: 10. The CDR3 totals 16 residues. Here the CDR3 DNA reads TGTGCCAGCAGCAGGCCAGGGGGCAGGGGTAATTCACCCCTCCACTTT. Protein sequence: CASSRPGGRGNSPLHF.

This clonotype is categorized as medium-sized. The chain links TRBV7-2 to TRBJ2-4; D ambiguous. CDR1 is SGHTA and CDR2 is FQGNSA in the germline V gene. Trimming left V 1 base short and J 2 bases short, with 6 bases between. This CDR3 region has 14 residues. The CDR3 region has the DNA TGTGCCAGCAGCTTAGGGGGTTCCAAAAACATTCAGTACTTC. This codes for CASSLGGSKNIQYF.

The chain uses TRBV7-8 and TRBJ1-5, with D possibly TRBD1 on 5 matching bases. The V gene lost 6 bases and the J gene lost 7 bases, with 13 bases spanning the gap. In germline, CDR1 is SGHVS, CDR2 FQNEAQ. CDR3 length: 13 residues. CDR3 amino acids: CASRARDDQPQHF. The CDR3 DNA is TGTGCCAGCAGAGCCCGGGACGACCAGCCCCAGCATTTT. Drawing the rest from reference TRBV7-8 and TRBJ1-5, the complete variable domain is GAGVSQSPRYKVAKRGQDVALRCDPISGHVSLFWYQQALGQGPEFLTYFQNEAQLDKSGLPSDRFFAERPEGSVSTLKIQRTQQEDSAVYLCASRARDDQPQHFGDGTRLSIL.